This entry lists 14 T cell receptor beta chains sequenced from one sample in a study of cytomegalovirus exposure and HLA in healthy donors. Measured with immunoSEQ multiplex PCR; TCRdb has only the in-frame clones, and not every one. The sample holds tens of thousands of clones; 96% are singletons and the top ten take 4.5%. Sequencing was done on a sample of PBMCs. These receptors all stem from a woman in her late teens or twenties in good health and CMV-seropositive.

The rearrangement uses TRBV28 and TRBJ1-2; the match to TRBD1 covers 8 bases. CDR3 length equals 14 residues. The junction had 3 bases not matched to a gene; V was cut back by 4 bases and J by 2 bases. Germline values: CDR1 MDHEN, CDR2 SYDVKM. This CDR3 is CASSYDRGNYGYTF. CDR3 coding DNA: TGTGCCAGCAGTTACGACAGGGGAAACTATGGCTACACCTTC.

The rearrangement uses TRBV5-1 and TRBJ2-1; a possible D gene is TRBD1 (6 bases). Germline V gene data show CDR1 as SGHRS and CDR2 as YFSETQ. There are 16 residues in the CDR3. The V and J ends lost 5 bases and 5 bases respectively, with 20 bases between them. The CDR3 is CASRRVRDIVNNEQFF. In DNA, the CDR3 is TGCGCCAGCAGACGCGTAAGGGACATCGTAAACAATGAGCAGTTCTTC.

CDR3 residues: CASRIQGMSYEQYF. CDR3 nucleotide sequence: TGTGCCAGCAGAATACAGGGGATGAGTTACGAGCAGTACTTC. The rearrangement links TRBV28 to TRBJ2-7, with 7 bases aligning to TRBD1. The CDR3 runs 14 residues. V gave up 6 bases and J gave up 4 bases; unmatched junction bases: 9. Germline CDR1 reads MDHEN; CDR2 reads SYDVKM.

The J gene is TRBJ2-2, the V gene TRBV7-9; the match to TRBD2 covers 13 bases. The CDR3 has 18 amino acids. Germline lookup yields CDR1 SEHNR and CDR2 FQNEAQ (reference sequence). V lost 2 bases and J lost 6; bases outside the gene matches: 9. The CDR3 protein is CASSLIGFGLAGAGELFF. The CDR3 DNA reads as TGTGCCAGCAGCTTAATTGGGTTTGGACTAGCGGGAGCCGGGGAGCTGTTTTTT. Full variable domain (outside the CDR3, taken from reference TRBV7-9 and TRBJ2-2): DTGVSQNPRHKITKRGQNVTFRCDPISEHNRLYWYRQTLGQGPEFLTYFQNEAQLEKSRLLSDRFSAERPKGSFSTLEIQRTEQGDSAMYLCASSLIGFGLAGAGELFFGEGSRLTVL.

The CDR3 DNA reads TGCGCCAGCAGCCAAGCTAGCGGACCCTCCTACGAGCAGTACTTC. Its protein product is CASSQASGPSYEQYF. V usage is TRBV4-3 and J usage is TRBJ2-5; TRBD2 agrees at 7 bases. Judging by the DNA end, TRBJ2-7 fits better; the J call may be wrong. Germline CDR1 is LGHNA and CDR2 is YSLEER. The CDR3 has 15 residues.

The CDR3 protein is CASTYGVGETQYF. The CDR3 DNA reads as TGTGCCAGCACCTACGGGGTCGGGGAGACCCAGTACTTC. The chain has TRBV27 and TRBJ2-5; TRBD2 might be the D (5 bases). V was shortened by 7 bases and J by 5 bases, with 14 bases between the two germline ends. The CDR3 runs 13 residues. The germline V gene has CDR1 MNHEY and CDR2 SMNVEV (reference sequence).

This clone was seen a single time. The chain employs TRBV9 and TRBJ2-7; TRBD2 might be the D (6 bases). The germline gives CDR1 SGDLS, CDR2 YYNGEE. This CDR3 spans 15 amino acids. V lost 3 bases, J lost 4 bases, and 17 bases lay in between. As DNA, the CDR3 is TGTGCCAGCAGCGCCCAACCGGGACTCGCATACGAGCAGTACTTC. Amino acid sequence: CASSAQPGLAYEQYF.

The chain recombines TRBV29-1 with TRBJ2-1; D unclear. The V and J ends lost 8 bases and 0 bases respectively, with 14 bases between them. CDR1 is SQVTM and CDR2 is ANQGSEA in the germline V gene. This CDR3 has 14 amino acids. The CDR3 region is CSIPAQFSYNEQFF. The CDR3 DNA reads TGCAGCATCCCCGCGCAATTCTCCTACAATGAGCAGTTCTTC.

V and J are TRBV27 and TRBJ1-5, with TRBD1 matching over 8 bases. Germline V gene lookup returns CDR1 MNHEY and CDR2 SMNVEV (reference sequence). V lost 5 bases to trimming and J lost 2 bases; unmatched junction nucleotides: 5. The CDR3 loop spans 15 amino acids. CDR3 residues: CASSPGGAGNQPQHF. The CDR3 nucleotides read TGTGCCAGCAGTCCAGGGGGCGCGGGCAATCAGCCCCAGCATTTT.

The chain is built from TRBV11-2 and TRBJ2-5; D is possibly TRBD2 (5 bases). CDR3 length: 14 amino acids. The V end lost 1 base, the J end lost 3 bases, and 9 bases lay between the germline ends. The germline gives CDR1 SGHAT, CDR2 FQNNGV. The CDR3 region is CASSLASGKETQYF. CDR3 DNA sequence: TGTGCCAGCAGCTTAGCTTCGGGGAAAGAGACCCAGTACTTC.

The V and J genes are TRBV5-4 and TRBJ2-7, with 12 bases that match TRBD2. V gave up 3 bases and J gave up 7 bases; unmatched junction bases: 17. Germline assignment: CDR1 SGHNT and CDR2 YYREEE (reference sequence). There are 18 residues in the CDR3. The CDR3 here is CASSWRGTSGSSPREQYF. CDR3 in DNA: TGTGCCAGCAGCTGGCGAGGGACTAGCGGGTCCTCGCCCAGGGAGCAGTACTTC.

The J gene is TRBJ1-1, the V gene TRBV5-1; D unclear. The CDR3 spans 14 residues. V gave up 0 bases and J gave up 5 bases, with 11 bases separating them. Per germline, CDR1 SGHRS and CDR2 YFSETQ. The CDR3: CASSLDGLRTEAFF. The CDR3, as DNA: TGCGCCAGCAGCTTGGACGGGTTGCGGACTGAAGCTTTCTTT.

V is TRBV4-2 and J is TRBJ1-2; 7 nucleotides agree with TRBD1. Germline CDR1 is LGHNA and CDR2 is YNFKEQ. V dropped 1 base and J dropped 5; count of bases not matched to a gene: 4. There are 14 residues in the CDR3. In DNA form, the CDR3 reads TGTGCCAGCAGCCAAGGGGACAGCTCGTATGGCTACACCTTC. Protein product: CASSQGDSSYGYTF.

As regards this clone: The same CDR3 is also encoded by other DNA sequences in this sample. The chain joins TRBV28 to TRBJ1-1; TRBD1 is a possible D gene (5 bases). Looked up from germline, CDR1 is MDHEN and CDR2 is SYDVKM. V lost 4 bases to trimming and J lost 1 base, with 7 bases between them. The CDR3 extends over 13 amino acids. In DNA form, the CDR3 reads TGTGCCAGCAGTTACGGGGGGAACACTGAAGCTTTCTTT. This encodes CASSYGGNTEAFF.